A single sample is the source of the 7 T cell receptor beta chains below, sequenced in a study of T cells after yellow fever vaccination. TCRdb called the 5' RACE reads again in MiXCR, with one record for every CDR3 protein. The sample carries 350,000 to 450,000 distinct CDR3 sequences, about 17% recorded once. The source was PBMCs, collected before the yellow fever booster vaccination. These receptors all come from a man aged 18 to 29 who received the YFV17D yellow fever vaccine.

In this sample, this clonotype turned up many times. This rearrangement joins TRBV12-3 or TRBV12-4 to TRBJ2-1, with 8 nucleotides matching TRBD1. With 6 bases clipped from V and 7 bases from J, the junction kept 8 bases outside the gene matches. This CDR3 has 14 amino acids. The CDR3 DNA follows: TGTGCCAGCAGGACAGACAGGGGATGGAATGAGCAGTTCTTC. Translated, it gives CASRTDRGWNEQFF.

The chain has TRBV27 and TRBJ2-7; 9 bases align to TRBD1. This CDR3 comprises 14 residues. Germline CDR1 MNHEY, CDR2 SMNVEV (reference sequence). With 8 bases clipped from V and 7 bases from J, the junction kept 12 bases outside the gene matches. The CDR3 nucleotides read TGTGCCAGCGGACTACAGGGGGCTGCGGGTGAGCAGTACTTC. It translates to CASGLQGAAGEQYF.

In its sample, this clonotype was seen a few times. Written as DNA, the CDR3 is TGTGCCTGGAGTCCCGGACTAGCGGGGAGGAATACGCAGTATTTT. Amino acid sequence: CAWSPGLAGRNTQYF. The rearrangement uses TRBV30 and TRBJ2-3, with 12 positions matching TRBD2. This CDR3 is built from 15 residues. Germline V lookup: CDR1 GTSNPN, CDR2 SVGIG (reference sequence). V was clipped by 2 bases and J by 7 bases; unmatched bases: 7.

This clonotype was recorded a few times. The rearrangement links TRBV7-9 to TRBJ1-2; the D is unclear. Germline CDR1 reads SEHNR; CDR2 reads FQNEAQ (reference sequence). This CDR3 has 12 amino acids. The V gene lost 1 base and the J gene lost 7 bases, with 7 bases spanning the gap. As DNA, the CDR3 is TGTGCCAGCAGCTTAGGGGTGACTGGCTACACCTTC. It is translated as CASSLGVTGYTF.

The genes are TRBV4-3 and TRBJ1-2, with TRBD1 matching 7 bases. V shed 4 bases and J 2 bases; nucleotides not matched to a gene: 10. The CDR3 covers 16 residues. CDR1 LGHNA and CDR2 YSLEER come from the germline V gene. The CDR3 here is CASSPVGQMGNYGYTF. The DNA for the CDR3 is TGCGCCAGCAGCCCTGTGGGACAGATGGGAAACTATGGCTACACCTTC.

Turning to this clonotype: One junction end disagrees with the germline gene, perhaps due to a read error. V is TRBV11-2 and J is TRBJ2-3; TRBD1 might be the D (6 bases). This CDR3 region has 14 residues. From germline, CDR1 is SGHAT and CDR2 FQNNGV. CDR3 DNA: TGTGCCGGCAGCTTACGTTTGGGGGCGGATACGCAGTATTTT. Encoded protein: CAGSLRLGADTQYF.

This clonotype appeared once. The chain uses TRBV7-2 and TRBJ1-2, with D possibly matching TRBD1 (6 bases). Germline lookup yields CDR1 SGHTA and CDR2 FQGNSA. Trimming pared 5 bases from V and 8 bases from J, leaving 18 bases between. The CDR3 has 14 residues. The CDR3 sequence: CASSPTRTAGGYTF. As DNA, the CDR3 is TGTGCCAGCAGCCCTACCCGGACAGCGGGGGGCTACACCTTC.